A single sample gave rise to the 31 T cell receptor beta chains below, sequenced in a study of metastatic and nonmetastatic thyroid tumors. TCRdb re-called the PCR reads via MiXCR. The sample has approximately 19,000 clones, less than 20% seen once. Treatment of any kind had been given to no patient before thyroid surgery. Sequencing input: blood. The receptors were gathered from a female donor with papillary thyroid cancer or a benign thyroid nodule (not recorded which). Some clones in this sample may be carry-over from other donors' samples.

This clone was detected a few times. The chain joins TRBV28 to TRBJ2-7; possible D gene TRBD1, 6 bases. The CDR3 spans 14 residues. The V end lost 7 bases, the J end lost 4 bases, and 17 bases lay between the germline ends. Germline values: CDR1 MDHEN, CDR2 SYDVKM. The CDR3, as DNA: TGTGCCAGCATGACTACAGGGTACTCATACGAGCAGTACTTC. As protein: CASMTTGYSYEQYF.

This chain uses TRBV12-5 with TRBJ2-7; unclear D gene. V was pared by 7 bases and J by 4 bases, with 17 bases between. This CDR3 comprises 14 residues. Germline V gives CDR1 LGHNT, CDR2 FRNRAP. CDR3 sequence: CASAPWSLKYEQYF. Here the CDR3 DNA reads TGTGCTAGTGCCCCATGGTCTCTTAAATACGAGCAGTACTTC.

This clone appeared many times. This sequence joins TRBV4-1 and TRBJ1-4; D unclear. The CDR3 sequence is 16 residues long. The germline V gene encodes CDR1 MGHRA and CDR2 YSYEKL. V was trimmed by 1 base and J by 4 bases, leaving 13 bases between them. CDR3 nucleotides: TGCGCCAGCAGCCAAGGGGGTGGACGGGATAATGAAAAACTGTTTTTT. Protein sequence: CASSQGGGRDNEKLFF.

In this sample, this clone turned up a few times. This sequence joins TRBV19 and TRBJ2-3, with D maybe TRBD1 (6 bases). The CDR3 runs to 13 residues. The germline V gene has CDR1 LNHDA and CDR2 SQIVND (reference sequence). Between the trimmed V and J ends, which lost 3 bases and 5 bases, there was a span of 9 bases. CDR3 DNA: TGTGCCAGTAGTATGGGGGCCATAGATACGCAGTATTTT. Its protein is CASSMGAIDTQYF.

This clone has a count of ten or more. This rearrangement joins TRBV19 to TRBJ1-2, with a possible D match to TRBD1 (5 bases). V shed 0 bases and J shed 7 bases, with 9 bases lying between them. Germline V gives CDR1 LNHDA, CDR2 SQIVND (reference sequence). This CDR3 contains 13 residues. CDR3 coding DNA: TGTGCCAGTAGTATAGACCAGGGAGGTGGCTACACCTTC. Protein: CASSIDQGGGYTF.

As concerns this clone: A much larger clone differs from this one at a single base, so this may be a read error. The sample carries other DNA sequences with the same CDR3. V usage is TRBV13 and J usage is TRBJ1-1; 7 nucleotides align to TRBD1. V was pared by 5 bases and J by 11 bases, with 14 bases of the junction left unmatched. Germline assignment: CDR1 PRHDT and CDR2 FYEKMQ (reference sequence). The length of the CDR3 is 14 residues. CDR3: CASSLRDRRQAAFF. CDR3 DNA sequence: TGTGCCAGCAGCCTCAGGGACAGAAGACAGGCGGCTTTCTTT. The full variable domain, rest sourced from reference TRBV13 and TRBJ1-1, is AAGVIQSPRHLIKEKRETATLKCYPIPRHDTVYWYQQGPGQDPQFLISFYEKMQSDKGSIPDRFSAQQFSDYHSELNMSSLELGDSALYFCASSLRDRRQAAFFGQGTRLTVV.

This clone was observed at least ten times. The rearrangement links TRBV18 to TRBJ2-7, with D maybe TRBD1 (6 bases). V lost 2 bases, J lost 2 bases, and 13 bases lay in between. The CDR3 covers 15 residues. CDR1 KGHSH and CDR2 LQKENI come from the germline V gene. CDR3 sequence reads: CASSPLQGEAYEQYF. The CDR3 bases are TGTGCCAGCTCACCATTACAGGGTGAAGCCTACGAGCAGTACTTC.

This clone was found once. This may come from a read error, since a much larger clone is one base off. The sample has other DNA sequences that encode this CDR3 too. J is TRBJ2-2 and V is TRBV20-1; D unresolved. This CDR3 has 12 residues. Germline CDR1 is DFQATT and CDR2 is SNEGSKA (reference sequence). The CDR3 coding sequence is TGCAGCGCTAGTGAAGATACCGGGGAGCTGTTTTTT. Protein product: CSASEDTGELFF.

This clone was seen repeatedly, ten times or more. The chain uses TRBV14 and TRBJ1-1; no definite D call. The V end lost 0 bases, the J end lost 4 bases, and 3 bases lay between the germline ends. The CDR3 loop spans 12 amino acids. Per the germline V gene, CDR1 is SGHDN and CDR2 is FVKESK. CDR3 in DNA: TGTGCCAGCAGCCAAGACAGCACTGAAGCTTTCTTT. This codes for CASSQDSTEAFF.

The gene calls are TRBV18 and TRBJ2-2; 14 nucleotides agree with TRBD2. V shed 5 bases and J 7 bases; nucleotides not matched to a gene: 15. Germline loops: CDR1 KGHSH, CDR2 LQKENI. The CDR3 spans 19 residues. CDR3 in DNA: TGTGCCAGCTCATCGTTCCCGGGACTAGCGGGAGAGTATATCGGGGAGCTGTTTTTT. It translates to CASSSFPGLAGEYIGELFF.

The sample holds many counts of this clone. V and J are TRBV5-1 and TRBJ2-2; D not resolved. The germline V gene has CDR1 SGHRS and CDR2 YFSETQ. Trimming stripped 2 bases from V and 4 bases from J, with 6 bases between. This CDR3 is 13 amino acids long. In DNA, the CDR3 is TGCGCCAGCAGCTTCCTGATCACCGGGGAGCTGTTTTTT. It yields the protein CASSFLITGELFF.

This clone has ten or more counts. The CDR3 nucleotides read TGTGCCAGCAGCTCAATAAACCCAGTTGCGGGAGTCTACGAGCAGTACTTC. It yields the protein CASSSINPVAGVYEQYF. The rearrangement uses TRBV5-4 and TRBJ2-7; 7 nucleotides line up with TRBD2. CDR1 and CDR2 (germline): SGHNT, YYREEE (reference sequence). CDR3 size: 17 residues. V shed 3 bases, J shed 3 bases, and the junction held 15 bases outside the gene matches.

About this clone itself: The junction departs from the called germline gene at one end, perhaps through a read error. The chain employs TRBV5-1 and TRBJ1-6, with 7 bases aligning to TRBD1. The germline gives CDR1 SGHRS, CDR2 YFSETQ. CDR3 length: 16 residues. The CDR3 loop reads CASISYDRAGNSPLHF. The CDR3 bases are TGCGCCAGCATCTCCTACGACAGGGCGGGCAATTCACCCCTTCACTTT.

Note on this clone: With a much larger clone just one base away, this may be a read error. V and J are TRBV20-1 and TRBJ2-3; 8 bases match TRBD1. CDR3 length equals 14 residues. Per germline, CDR1 DFQATT and CDR2 SNEGSKA (reference sequence). J lost 7 bases, V lost 6 bases, and 12 bases had no gene match. The CDR3 is CSAPRTGMKYTQYF. CDR3 sequence (DNA): TGCAGTGCCCCCCGGACAGGGATGAAATATACGCAGTATTTT.

This clone appeared many times. V usage is TRBV4-1 and J usage is TRBJ1-3, with unresolved D. Germline V gene sequence: CDR1 MGHRA, CDR2 YSYEKL. V was pared by 3 bases and J by 4 bases, with 7 bases between. This CDR3 comprises 13 residues. CDR3 region: CASSQTRGNTIYF. CDR3 nucleotides: TGCGCCAGCAGCCAGACCAGGGGAAACACCATATATTTT.

In this sample, this clone turned up many times. The V gene is TRBV20-1, the J gene TRBJ2-2, with D possibly being TRBD1 (6 bases). The CDR3 is 15 residues long. The V gene's germline CDR1 is DFQATT and CDR2 SNEGSKA (reference sequence). The V end lost 5 bases, the J end lost 2 bases, and 15 bases lay between the germline ends. The CDR3 region has the DNA TGCAGTGCTGCAACAGGGTCGGGAAACACCGGGGAGCTGTTTTTT. It codes for CSAATGSGNTGELFF.

This clone was recorded at least ten times. This chain uses TRBV27 with TRBJ1-1, with unresolved D. Germline loops: CDR1 MNHEY, CDR2 SMNVEV (reference sequence). The CDR3 runs to 14 residues. Between the trimmed V and J ends, which lost 6 bases and 4 bases, there was a span of 15 bases. In nucleotides, the CDR3 is TGTGCCAGCAGCTTCGACCTTTTCGGCACTGAAGCTTTCTTT. This translates into CASSFDLFGTEAFF.

This clone was recorded many times. The chain carries TRBV15 and TRBJ1-1; D remains ambiguous. The CDR3 sequence is 13 residues long. The V gene's germline CDR1 is LNHNV and CDR2 YYDKDF (reference sequence). V gave up 2 bases and J gave up 12 bases, with 16 bases separating them. CDR3 bases: TGTGCCACCAGCAGACTAAAGGGTGATTACCCTTTCTTT. It translates to CATSRLKGDYPFF.

The V gene is TRBV7-3, the J gene TRBJ2-2; D might be TRBD1 (5 bases). CDR1 and CDR2 (germline): SGHTA, FQGTGA. Deletions cut 1 base from V and 7 bases from J, with 16 bases between. The CDR3 is 16 amino acids. Here the CDR3 DNA reads TGTGCCAGCAGCTTAATGTCAGGGTCGTTAGTCGGGGAGCTGTTTTTT. Amino acids: CASSLMSGSLVGELFF. The full variable domain, in which reference TRBV7-3 and TRBJ2-2 provide the parts outside the CDR3, is GAGVSQTPSNKVTEKGKYVELRCDPISGHTALYWYRQSLGQGPEFLIYFQGTGAADDSGLPNDRFFAVRPEGSVSTLKIQRTERGDSAVYLCASSLMSGSLVGELFFGEGSRLTVL.

This clone was counted only a few times. Here the CDR3 reads CASSLFATLSYEQYF. In DNA form, the CDR3 reads TGTGCCAGCAGTTTATTCGCTACCCTATCCTACGAGCAGTACTTC. The chain has TRBV27 and TRBJ2-7; D not resolved. The CDR3 spans 15 residues. CDR1 and CDR2 from the germline V gene are MNHEY and SMNVEV (reference sequence). Trimming stripped 1 base from V and 1 base from J, with 11 bases between.

This clone has at least ten counts. The chain employs TRBV11-2 and TRBJ2-3; 11 bases line up with TRBD2. V gave up 5 bases and J gave up 1 base; unmatched junction bases: 2. Germline-derived CDR1 and CDR2 are SGHAT and FQNNGV. This CDR3 spans 15 amino acids. The CDR3 protein is CASSRGLAGTDTQYF. The CDR3 DNA follows: TGTGCCAGCAGCAGGGGACTAGCGGGCACAGATACGCAGTATTTT.

Many counts were recorded for this clone. At the DNA level, this CDR3 is encoded by other sequences in the same sample as well. The chain joins TRBV5-6 to TRBJ2-5, with D possibly matching TRBD2 (5 bases). Germline V lookup: CDR1 SGHDT, CDR2 YYEEEE. The CDR3 runs 12 residues. Trimming shortened V by 7 bases and J by 9 bases, and 16 bases separated the two germline ends. The CDR3 nucleotides are TGTGCCAGCTGGGAGATGGGTGGGTCCCAGTACTTC. Protein sequence: CASWEMGGSQYF.

This clone has ten or more counts. The V gene is TRBV4-1, the J gene TRBJ2-1; D is perhaps TRBD1 or TRBD2 (6 bases each). The V gene lost 1 base and the J gene lost 4 bases, with 8 bases spanning the gap. The CDR3 covers 14 residues. The V gene's germline CDR1 is MGHRA and CDR2 YSYEKL. CDR3 coding DNA: TGCGCCAGCAGCCAAGGGGGGGCATACAATGAGCAGTTCTTC. Translating gives CASSQGGAYNEQFF.

A note on this clone: The junction does not match germline at one end; this may be a read error. This rearrangement joins TRBV11-2 to TRBJ2-7; D not resolved. Per the germline V gene, CDR1 is SGHAT and CDR2 is FQNNGV. The CDR3 spans 11 residues. This CDR3 is CGSSSRYEQYF. The CDR3 bases are TGTGGCAGCAGCTCGAGGTACGAGCAGTACTTC.

In the case of this clone: One junction end does not reproduce the germline sequence, and a read error may be involved. The chain joins TRBV30 to TRBJ2-3; TRBD2 is a possible D gene (6 bases). Germline assignment: CDR1 GTSNPN and CDR2 SVGIG (reference sequence). The CDR3 sequence is 15 residues long. The CDR3 loop is CAWSPVGLACDTQYF. Here the CDR3 DNA reads TGTGCCTGGAGCCCCGTCGGGCTAGCGTGTGATACGCAGTATTTC.

About this clone: At one boundary the junction diverges from the germline segment, which might be a read error. This sample also contains other DNA sequences that code for the same CDR3. The chain couples TRBV5-1 to TRBJ2-4; D is possibly TRBD1 (6 bases). In germline, CDR1 is SGHRS, CDR2 YFSETQ. The CDR3 runs to 18 residues. The CDR3 region is CASSFDRLGRGAKNIKYF. The CDR3, as DNA: TGCGCCAGCAGCTTTGACAGGCTGGGGAGAGGAGCCAAAAACATTAAGTACTTC.

This clone was recorded at least ten times. The V call is TRBV7-9, the J call TRBJ2-5; D uncertain. Germline CDR1 reads SEHNR; CDR2 reads FQNEAQ (reference sequence). Trimming left V 3 bases short and J 3 bases short, with 8 bases between. The CDR3 spans 13 residues. The CDR3, as DNA: TGTGCCAGCAGCTTGGGTCAAAAAGAGACCCAGTACTTC. Translated: CASSLGQKETQYF.

This clone counts as medium-sized (0.01 to 0.1%). As DNA, the CDR3 is TGTGCCAGCAGTTTAGCGGGGAACACCTACGAGCAGTACTTC. It codes for CASSLAGNTYEQYF. The chain has TRBV27 and TRBJ2-7; a possible D gene is TRBD2 (6 bases). Deletions cut 2 bases from V and 2 bases from J, with 10 bases between. CDR1 is MNHEY and CDR2 is SMNVEV in the germline V gene (reference sequence). This CDR3 has 14 amino acids.

This clone was found many times. The sample contains more than one DNA sequence encoding this CDR3. This chain joins TRBV19 and TRBJ2-3; D unclear. Germline lookup yields CDR1 LNHDA and CDR2 SQIVND (reference sequence). The CDR3 is 12 residues long. Trimming stripped 6 bases from V and 0 bases from J, with 4 bases between. The CDR3 is CASRTSTDTQYF. Written as DNA, the CDR3 is TGTGCCAGTAGAACTAGCACAGATACGCAGTATTTT.

The sample holds many counts of this clone. The J gene is TRBJ2-1, the V gene TRBV4-1; D possibly matches TRBD1 or TRBD2 (6 bases each). The germline gives CDR1 MGHRA, CDR2 YSYEKL. The CDR3 has 18 residues. Trimming shortened V by 0 bases and J by 5 bases, and 20 bases separated the two germline ends. The CDR3 nucleotides are TGCGCCAGCAGCCAAGATCTGGAGGGGACATCATATCACAATGAGCAGTTCTTC. It translates to CASSQDLEGTSYHNEQFF.

The V gene is TRBV3-1, the J gene TRBJ1-2; D unresolved. V lost 1 base and J lost 7, with 16 bases in between. Germline V CDR1 and CDR2: LGHDT, YNNKEL (reference sequence). The CDR3 contains 15 residues. CDR3 sequence: CASSQAFPGGGGYTF. CDR3 DNA sequence: TGTGCCAGCAGCCAAGCTTTTCCGGGTGGCGGTGGCTACACCTTC.